This TCR beta chain was captured in a study of cytomegalovirus exposure and HLA in healthy donors. Though nominally healthy at sampling, donors likely had unrecorded immune exposures. Between the trimmed V and J ends, which lost 0 bases and 4 bases, there was a span of 16 bases. The CDR3 is made up of 16 amino acids. Germline V gene sequence: CDR1 SGHRS, CDR2 YFSETQ. This PCR relied on a set of 60 Vbeta primers and 13 Jbeta primers. The table came from immunoSEQ multiplex PCR; TCRdb's copy has only in-frame clones and leaves some out. The profile shows 85,000 to 100,000 clones, 77% of them singletons.

The TCR originated in a man aged 50 to 60 in good health and CMV-seropositive. The rearrangement links TRBV5-1 to TRBJ2-5; tentatively, D is TRBD2 (7 bases). Sample: PBMCs. CDR3 coding DNA: TGCGCCAGCAGCTTGGAAGGTCTCGGGGGGCGAGAGACCCAGTACTTC. Protein product: CASSLEGLGGRETQYF.